The rows below give T cell receptor beta chains drawn from one sample of a study of CD8 T cells in Susac syndrome. One entry per CDR3 protein results from TCRdb running MiXCR on the immunoSEQ multiplex PCR reads. The top ten clones hold around 0.15% of a sample with some 210,000 distinct CDR3 sequences, about 94% of them seen once. The sequenced sample was CD4+ T cells from PBMCs. Receptors originate from a human donor with Susac syndrome. Both conserved end residues are part of each CDR3. D genes are given only for firm matches. Clone size is given for some rows only: seen once, a few or many times, or a class if the clone is expanded.

TRBV9,.,TRBJ1-2,once,TGTGCCAGCAGCGCCGACACTGGCTACACCTTC,CASSADTGYTF
TRBV5-1,.,TRBJ2-1,once,TGCGCCAGCAGCTTACGACAGGAGTCGAATGAGCAGTTCTTC,CASSLRQESNEQFF
TRBV3-1,TRBD2,TRBJ2-1,.,TGTGCCAGCAGCCAAGCCGGGGGGGCCTACAATGAGCAGTTCTTC,CASSQAGGAYNEQFF
TRBV19,.,TRBJ1-5,.,TGTGCCAGTACTCCGGGGGGGAGAAATACCAATCAGCCCCAGCATTTT,CASTPGGRNTNQPQHF
TRBV6-1,TRBD2,TRBJ2-5,.,TGTGCCAGCAGGCCGGGACTAGCGGGGGGGGACGAGACCCAGTACTTC,CASRPGLAGGDETQYF
TRBV30,.,TRBJ2-3,.,TGTGCCTGGAGTGCCAACATAGATACGCAGTATTTT,CAWSANIDTQYF
TRBV5-1,.,TRBJ1-1,.,TGCGCCAGCAGCTCCAGGGGCGCGGGATTCACTGAAGCTTTCTTT,CASSSRGAGFTEAFF
TRBV30,TRBD1,TRBJ1-1,.,TGTGCCCAGAGGACAGGACCATCCGAAGCTTTCTTT,CAQRTGPSEAFF
TRBV7-2,.,TRBJ1-5,.,TGTGCCAGCAGCTTAGGACAGCTCAATCAGCCCCAGCATTTT,CASSLGQLNQPQHF
TRBV28,.,TRBJ2-5,.,TGTGCCAGCAGCTCCCGGGGCTATGAGGTAGAGACCCAGTACTTC,CASSSRGYEVETQYF
TRBV16,.,TRBJ1-6,.,TGTGCCAGCAGCCAATCCCGGACAGATAATTCACCCCTCCACTTT,CASSQSRTDNSPLHF
TRBV10-3,.,TRBJ1-2,.,TGTGCCATCAGTGAGTCCCGACAGGCGGATGGCTACACCTTC,CAISESRQADGYTF
TRBV30,TRBD2,TRBJ2-2,.,TGTGCCTGGGGACTAGCGGGGAACACCGGGGAGCTGTTTTTT,CAWGLAGNTGELFF
TRBV18,.,TRBJ2-5,.,TGTGCCAGCTCACCACAGGGCACTCAAGAGACCCAGTACTTC,CASSPQGTQETQYF
TRBV19,.,TRBJ2-3,.,TGTGCCAGTAAGTCGGCGGACACAGATACGCAGTATTTT,CASKSADTDTQYF
TRBV30,.,TRBJ1-1,.,TGTGCCTGGGGGGCAGGGGACACTGAAGCTTTCTTT,CAWGAGDTEAFF
TRBV6-2/TRBV6-3,.,TRBJ2-5,once,TGTGCCAGCAGTTACTCTCTTCGGAACGGAGAGACCCAGTACTTC,CASSYSLRNGETQYF
TRBV5-1,TRBD1,TRBJ2-5,.,TGCGCCAGCAGCTACGGACAGGGGAAACAAGAGACCCAGTACTTC,CASSYGQGKQETQYF
TRBV5-1,.,TRBJ1-5,.,TGCGCCAGCAGCTTGGATGGGGACCAGCCCCAGCATTTT,CASSLDGDQPQHF
TRBV18,TRBD2,TRBJ2-3,.,TGTGCCAGCTCACCACCCACGTCTAGCGGTCCCGATACGCAGTATTTT,CASSPPTSSGPDTQYF
TRBV6-6,TRBD1,TRBJ2-7,.,TGTGCCAGCAGTGGGACAGCTTACGAGCAGTACTTC,CASSGTAYEQYF
TRBV4-3,TRBD2,TRBJ2-1,.,TGCGCCAGCAGCCAAGTGCTAGCGGGGGGGCCCAATGAGCAGTTCTTC,CASSQVLAGGPNEQFF
TRBV5-4,TRBD1,TRBJ1-1,.,TGTGCCAGCAGCCGCGGGACAGGATCAAACACTGAAGCTTTCTTT,CASSRGTGSNTEAFF
TRBV7-2,TRBD2,TRBJ2-3,.,TGTGCCAGCAGGCGAGCGGGGGGGACAGATACGCAGTATTTT,CASRRAGGTDTQYF
TRBV5-1,.,TRBJ2-5,few,TGCGCCAGCAGCTTGAAAGTCCACCAAGAGACCCAGTACTTC,CASSLKVHQETQYF
TRBV21-1,.,TRBJ1-5,.,TGTGCCAGCAGCAAACGGGACAGGGGGCGTGCAGCCCAGCATTTT,CASSKRDRGRAAQHF
TRBV2,TRBD1,TRBJ2-7,.,TGTGCCAGCAGTCAAAGGGACAGGTACTACGAGCAGTACTTC,CASSQRDRYYEQYF
TRBV5-4,.,TRBJ2-7,once,TGTGCCAGCAGCTTGACAGGCCTTCGGGACGAGCAGTACTTC,CASSLTGLRDEQYF
TRBV3-1,TRBD1,TRBJ1-2,.,TGTGCCAGCAGCCAAGCAGGACAGGGGCCAGGAGGCTACACCTTC,CASSQAGQGPGGYTF
TRBV20-1,.,TRBJ2-1,.,TGCAGTGCTAAGGGGCACAATGAGCAGTTCTTC,CSAKGHNEQFF
TRBV6-2/TRBV6-3,.,TRBJ2-1,.,TGTGCCAGCAGTCGAGTCGACAATGAGCAGTTCTTC,CASSRVDNEQFF
TRBV30,.,TRBJ2-5,.,TGTGCCTGGATTCTACCGGGGTACCAAGAGACCCAGTACTTC,CAWILPGYQETQYF